This TCR beta chain was recovered during a study of human T cells and chemical hapten exposure. Findings and caveats of the study: Clustering by CDR3 similarity yielded significantly more large clusters from expanded TCRs than controls. Sensitizing to DPC left TCRs with a frequency above 1 in 1000 unaltered.

Time point defined: patch test 3, about 24 weeks after DPC sensitization. As to treatment: therapeutic diphenylcyclopropenone sensitization with weekly scalp DPC. The table lists this clonotype with a few counts. Its target is not known. TCRdb itself ran the RACE reads through MiXCR, one entry per CDR3 protein. The sample shows about 160,000 distinct CDR3 sequences, roughly 25% of them seen only once. CDR1 SGHTA and CDR2 FQGTGA come from the germline V gene. The CDR3 has 14 residues. The V end lost 2 bases, the J end lost 5 bases, and 12 bases lay between the germline ends. This receptor was obtained from a woman under 30 with alopecia areata. Some clones in this sample may be carry-over from other donors' samples. The rearrangement links TRBV7-3 to TRBJ1-1, with a possible D match to TRBD1 (6 bases). The specimen comprised whole blood, sampled in connection with sensitization to the hapten diphenylcyclopropenone (DPC). Here the CDR3 reads CASSLHPGDTEAFF. The CDR3, as DNA: TGTGCCAGCAGCTTACACCCAGGGGATACTGAAGCTTTCTTT.